This entry lists 14 T cell receptor beta chains sequenced from one sample in a study of T cell responses to AZD1222 COVID-19 vaccine. Clones were read by immunoSEQ multiplex PCR, and TCRdb kept only the in-frame ones, dropping some. The sample includes 150,000 or so clones, just under 95% of them seen just once. This specimen consisted of peripheral blood, obtained on day 0 of AZD1222 vaccination. These receptors all stem from an adult in good health.

Notes on this clone: This sample also contains other DNA sequences that code for the same CDR3. CDR3 protein: CASSLLGGELFF. For the CDR3, the DNA is TGTGCCAGCAGCTTACTGGGGGGGGAGCTGTTTTTT. This chain uses TRBV7-2 with TRBJ2-2; D remains ambiguous. The V gene's germline CDR1 is SGHTA and CDR2 FQGNSA. Trimming pared 2 bases from V and 8 bases from J, leaving 6 bases between. This CDR3 is built from 12 residues.

The chain has TRBV10-3 and TRBJ2-7, with TRBD2 as a possible D gene (5 bases). Germline CDR1 ENHRY, CDR2 SYGVKD. This CDR3 region has 12 residues. The CDR3 region is CAAGGVSYEQYF. CDR3 DNA: TGTGCGGCGGGTGGCGTCTCCTACGAGCAGTACTTC.

The V call is TRBV7-3, the J call TRBJ1-3, with a weak D call TRBD1 (6 bases). Deletions cut 1 base from V and 4 bases from J, with 17 bases between. This CDR3 contains 17 residues. Looked up from germline, CDR1 is SGHTA and CDR2 is FQGTGA. The CDR3: CASSLIVGRGWGNTIYF. The CDR3 DNA is TGTGCCAGCAGCTTAATAGTCGGCAGGGGTTGGGGAAACACCATATATTTT.

This clone has a single count. The rearrangement uses TRBV5-1 and TRBJ1-4; D may be TRBD1 (6 bases). Germline lookup yields CDR1 SGHRS and CDR2 YFSETQ. The CDR3 runs 21 residues. V lost 4 bases, J lost 4 bases, and 32 bases lay in between. The CDR3 spells CASSKGSRGVGSFSFNEKLFF. In DNA form, the CDR3 reads TGCGCCAGCAGCAAGGGGAGTAGGGGGGTCGGTTCGTTCTCATTTAATGAAAAACTGTTTTTT.

The V and J genes are TRBV6-2 or TRBV6-3 and TRBJ2-2; D possibly corresponds to TRBD2 (6 bases). V shed 6 bases and J shed 4 bases, with 15 bases lying between them. CDR3 length: 15 amino acids. Germline lookup yields CDR1 MNHEY and CDR2 SVGEGT. CDR3 coding DNA: TGTGCCAGCAGCCGTCTAGCGTATGCCACCGGGGAGCTGTTTTTT. Its translation is CASSRLAYATGELFF.

The chain employs TRBV4-3 and TRBJ2-1; D perhaps matches TRBD2 (6 bases). V was cut by 3 bases and J by 0 bases, with 15 bases left in between. Germline CDR1 reads LGHNA; CDR2 reads YSLEER. This CDR3 has 17 amino acids. The CDR3 reads CASSHYSGRSSYNEQFF. DNA of the CDR3: TGCGCCAGCAGCCATTATAGCGGTCGGAGCTCCTACAATGAGCAGTTCTTC.

The CDR3 spells CASSNRDGYYEQYF. CDR3 DNA: TGTGCCAGCAGCAACCGGGACGGGTACTACGAGCAGTACTTC. This chain links TRBV14 with TRBJ2-7, with D perhaps TRBD1 or TRBD2 (5 bases each). The CDR3 totals 14 residues. With 5 bases removed from V and 3 bases from J, the gap between germline ends came to 14 bases. The germline V gene has CDR1 SGHDN and CDR2 FVKESK.

The chain has TRBV5-4 and TRBJ2-7; 7 positions agree with TRBD1. Germline V gene data show CDR1 as SGHNT and CDR2 as YYREEE (reference sequence). J gave up 3 bases and V 4 bases, and 7 bases lay outside the gene matches. The CDR3 extends over 14 amino acids. The CDR3 protein is CASSPPDRNYEQYF. CDR3 sequence (DNA): TGTGCCAGCAGCCCGCCGGACAGGAACTACGAGCAGTACTTC.

As to this clone: This specimen includes other DNA sequences encoding the same CDR3. The chain employs TRBV28 and TRBJ1-1; D gene uncertain. V lost 2 bases and J lost 1, with 5 bases in between. Germline V gene lookup returns CDR1 MDHEN and CDR2 SYDVKM. This CDR3 region has 13 residues. CDR3 nucleotides: TGTGCCAGCAGTTTAACGGGGAACACTGAAGCTTTCTTT. Encoded protein: CASSLTGNTEAFF.

This rearrangement joins TRBV27 to TRBJ1-2, with D tentatively TRBD1 (5 bases). The length of the CDR3 is 14 residues. Germline assignment: CDR1 MNHEY and CDR2 SMNVEV (reference sequence). Deletions cut 2 bases from V and 4 bases from J, with 11 bases between. DNA of the CDR3: TGTGCCAGCAGTTTAGACAGAACTTTCTATGGCTACACCTTC. This codes for CASSLDRTFYGYTF.

The chain recombines TRBV7-8 with TRBJ2-7, with TRBD2 matching 7 bases. V was pared by 1 base and J by 5 bases, with 11 bases of the junction left unmatched. This CDR3 contains 16 residues. In germline, CDR1 is SGHVS, CDR2 FQNEAQ. CDR3 loop: CASSLEGRVFGNEQYF. The CDR3 region has the DNA TGTGCCAGCAGCTTAGAGGGGAGGGTTTTTGGCAACGAGCAGTACTTC.

The chain joins TRBV5-1 to TRBJ2-7; 11 bases align to TRBD1. The length of the CDR3 is 15 residues. Germline trimming cut 0 bases from V and 4 bases from J; bases unmatched to any gene: 3. In germline, CDR1 is SGHRS, CDR2 YFSETQ. CDR3 nucleotide sequence: TGCGCCAGCAGCTTGGGCGGGACAGGGGGGTACGAGCAGTACTTC. It encodes CASSLGGTGGYEQYF. The full variable domain, its missing parts supplied by reference TRBV5-1 and TRBJ2-7, is KAGVTQTPRYLIKTRGQQVTLSCSPISGHRSVSWYQQTPGQGLQFLFEYFSETQRNKGNFPGRFSGRQFSNSRSEMNVSTLELGDSALYLCASSLGGTGGYEQYFGPGTRLTVT.

This chain uses TRBV5-1 with TRBJ2-2; possibly TRBD2 for D (6 bases). The CDR3 consists of 18 residues. V lost 1 base, J lost 0 bases, and 16 bases lay in between. Germline V CDR1 and CDR2: SGHRS, YFSETQ. CDR3 nucleotides: TGCGCCAGCAGCTTGACGGCGGGGCCATACGCGAACACCGGGGAGCTGTTTTTT. This gives the protein CASSLTAGPYANTGELFF. Full variable domain (rest looked up from reference TRBV5-1 and TRBJ2-2): KAGVTQTPRYLIKTRGQQVTLSCSPISGHRSVSWYQQTPGQGLQFLFEYFSETQRNKGNFPGRFSGRQFSNSRSEMNVSTLELGDSALYLCASSLTAGPYANTGELFFGEGSRLTVL.

The rearrangement links TRBV6-5 to TRBJ1-1; D gene ambiguous. This CDR3 has 16 amino acids. V gave up 0 bases and J gave up 4 bases, with 15 bases separating them. CDR1 MNHEY and CDR2 SVGAGI come from the germline V gene. The CDR3 loop reads CASSYSIVFWATEAFF. The CDR3 DNA is TGTGCCAGCAGTTACTCGATAGTATTTTGGGCCACTGAAGCTTTCTTT.